This paragraph covers one T cell receptor beta chain sequence. The data were obtained in a study of OX40 agonist ivuxolimab in advanced cancers. Study in general: Averaging 60 years in age, with a range of about 23 to 79, the cohort was around 85% male.

The V and J ends lost 7 bases and 6 bases, in that order; junction bases with no gene match: 3. The CDR3 runs to 11 residues. CDR1 and CDR2 from the germline V gene are WSHSY and SAAADI. Sequencing used immunoSEQ multiplex PCR; TCRdb keeps in-frame clones, though not all of them. The sample contains 40,000 or so clones, around 90% of which appear only once. The sequence derives from an adult with an advanced solid tumor such as melanoma, head and neck, liver or kidney cancer. This specimen consisted of CD4+ or CD8+ T cells sorted from blood, obtained in a trial of the OX40 agonist ivuxolimab. The V and J genes are TRBV10-2 and TRBJ2-7; 7 positions agree with TRBD2. DNA of the CDR3: TGCGCCAGCATTGGGGGGGGCGAGCAGTACTTC. This codes for CASIGGGEQYF.